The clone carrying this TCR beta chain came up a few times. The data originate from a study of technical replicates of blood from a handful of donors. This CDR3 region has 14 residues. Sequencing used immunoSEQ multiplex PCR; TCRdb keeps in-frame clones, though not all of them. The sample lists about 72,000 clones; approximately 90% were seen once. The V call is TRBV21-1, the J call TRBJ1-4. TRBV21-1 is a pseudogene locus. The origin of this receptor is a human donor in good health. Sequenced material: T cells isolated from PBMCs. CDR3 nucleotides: TGTGCCAGCAGCAGCGGGACGGGAAATGAAAAACTGTTTTTT. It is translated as CASSSGTGNEKLFF.